A selection of T cell receptor beta chains follows, all from one sample in a study of identical twins. TCRdb itself ran the 5' RACE reads through MiXCR, one entry per CDR3 protein. This sample has 350,000 to 500,000 distinct CDR3 sequences, with about 18% found just once. The specimen sequenced was naive T cells sorted from blood. Receptor source: a middle-aged man in good health. The CDR3 runs from the conserved cysteine through the conserved F or W. Fields, in order: CDR3 protein, CDR3 DNA, D gene, J gene, V gene, clone size. The D gene is left open where the match is weak. The listing skips clone size in some rows; elsewhere it reads once, few, many or a size class.

CDR3 protein: CASSLPQVSFNQPQHF
CDR3 DNA: TGTGCCAGCAGTTTACCCCAAGTCTCTTTCAATCAGCCCCAGCATTTT
D gene: .
J gene: TRBJ1-5
V gene: TRBV28
clone size: few

CDR3 protein: CASSFLRGETQYF
CDR3 DNA: TGCGCCAGCAGCTTCCTCAGGGGTGAGACCCAGTACTTC
D gene: .
J gene: TRBJ2-5
V gene: TRBV5-1
clone size: .

CDR3 protein: CASSPDRGINYEQYF
CDR3 DNA: TGTGCCAGCTCACCGGACCGGGGTATAAACTACGAGCAGTACTTC
D gene: .
J gene: TRBJ2-7
V gene: TRBV18
clone size: .

CDR3 protein: CASSYNPGQLQETQYF
CDR3 DNA: TGTGCCAGCAGTTACAACCCTGGACAGCTCCAAGAGACCCAGTACTTC
D gene: .
J gene: TRBJ2-5
V gene: TRBV6-2/TRBV6-3
clone size: .

CDR3 protein: CSARDRPDRVNTEQFF
CDR3 DNA: TGCAGTGCTAGAGATCGTCCGGACAGGGTCAACACTGAGCAGTTCTTC
D gene: TRBD1
J gene: TRBJ2-1
V gene: TRBV20-1
clone size: .

CDR3 protein: CSARVLRGYNEQFF
CDR3 DNA: TGCAGTGCTAGAGTCTTACGGGGATACAATGAGCAGTTCTTC
D gene: .
J gene: TRBJ2-1
V gene: TRBV20-1
clone size: many

CDR3 protein: CASSVVEGTQYF
CDR3 DNA: TGTGCCAGCAGCGTAGTAGAAGGTACGCAGTATTTT
D gene: .
J gene: TRBJ2-3
V gene: TRBV9
clone size: .

CDR3 protein: CSAIGQGARIEAFF
CDR3 DNA: TGCAGTGCTATCGGACAGGGGGCGCGTATTGAAGCTTTCTTT
D gene: TRBD1
J gene: TRBJ1-1
V gene: TRBV20-1
clone size: many

CDR3 protein: CASSSANEQFF
CDR3 DNA: TGTGCCAGCAGCTCCGCCAATGAGCAGTTCTTC
D gene: .
J gene: TRBJ2-1
V gene: TRBV7-9
clone size: .

CDR3 protein: CASRRLAGEYEQYF
CDR3 DNA: TGTGCCAGCAGACGACTAGCGGGAGAATACGAGCAGTACTTC
D gene: TRBD2
J gene: TRBJ2-7
V gene: TRBV4-2
clone size: many

CDR3 protein: CASKNGRLVQETQYF
CDR3 DNA: TGTGCCAGCAAGAATGGACGGCTCGTACAAGAGACCCAGTACTTC
D gene: .
J gene: TRBJ2-5
V gene: TRBV7-2
clone size: .

CDR3 protein: CSASSGNGETQYF
CDR3 DNA: TGCAGTGCTAGCTCGGGGAACGGAGAGACCCAGTACTTC
D gene: .
J gene: TRBJ2-5
V gene: TRBV20-1
clone size: many

CDR3 protein: CARGERTPTDTQYF
CDR3 DNA: TGTGCCCGAGGGGAGCGGACCCCCACAGATACGCAGTATTTT
D gene: .
J gene: TRBJ2-3
V gene: TRBV21-1
clone size: .

CDR3 protein: CASSVGEGEAFF
CDR3 DNA: TGTGCCAGCAGCGTAGGAGAGGGAGAAGCTTTCTTT
D gene: .
J gene: TRBJ1-1
V gene: TRBV9
clone size: few

CDR3 protein: CASSVEQGSPLHF
CDR3 DNA: TGTGCCAGCAGCGTCGAACAGGGGTCACCCCTCCACTTT
D gene: TRBD1
J gene: TRBJ1-6
V gene: TRBV7-2
clone size: many

CDR3 protein: CSATTGSSGNTIYF
CDR3 DNA: TGCAGTGCAACTACAGGGAGCTCTGGAAACACCATATATTTT
D gene: .
J gene: TRBJ1-3
V gene: TRBV20-1
clone size: few

CDR3 protein: CASSPGPNRGDEQFF
CDR3 DNA: TGTGCCAGCTCGCCCGGACCAAACCGGGGCGATGAGCAGTTCTTC
D gene: .
J gene: TRBJ2-1
V gene: TRBV18
clone size: .

CDR3 protein: CASSRARYYEQFF
CDR3 DNA: TGTGCCAGCAGCAGGGCACGGTACTATGAGCAGTTCTTC
D gene: .
J gene: TRBJ2-1
V gene: TRBV6-1
clone size: few

CDR3 protein: CASSQDPQLAGWETQYF
CDR3 DNA: TGCGCCAGCAGCCAAGATCCCCAGCTAGCGGGGTGGGAGACCCAGTACTTC
D gene: TRBD2
J gene: TRBJ2-5
V gene: TRBV4-3
clone size: .

CDR3 protein: CASSKPGLAGEQFF
CDR3 DNA: TGTGCCAGCAGCAAACCGGGACTAGCGGGGGAGCAGTTCTTC
D gene: TRBD2
J gene: TRBJ2-1
V gene: TRBV7-2
clone size: many

CDR3 protein: CSVPGTANTGELFF
CDR3 DNA: TGCAGCGTTCCCGGGACAGCTAACACCGGGGAGCTGTTTTTT
D gene: TRBD1
J gene: TRBJ2-2
V gene: TRBV29-1
clone size: .

CDR3 protein: CASSFFSGPTYNEQFF
CDR3 DNA: TGTGCCAGCAGTTTTTTCTCAGGACCCACCTACAATGAGCAGTTCTTC
D gene: .
J gene: TRBJ2-1
V gene: TRBV28
clone size: many

CDR3 protein: CSVRETVPSTDTQYF
CDR3 DNA: TGCAGCGTTAGAGAGACAGTCCCTAGCACAGATACGCAGTATTTT
D gene: .
J gene: TRBJ2-3
V gene: TRBV29-1
clone size: few

CDR3 protein: CASSRVTGPGSISNTGELFF
CDR3 DNA: TGTGCCAGCAGCCGTGTGACAGGGCCAGGTTCTATTTCGAACACCGGGGAGCTGTTTTTT
D gene: TRBD1
J gene: TRBJ2-2
V gene: TRBV5-6
clone size: few

CDR3 protein: CASSQVGVSPLHF
CDR3 DNA: TGCGCCAGCAGCCAAGTGGGTGTTTCACCCCTCCACTTT
D gene: .
J gene: TRBJ1-6
V gene: TRBV4-1
clone size: many

CDR3 protein: CASSGPEQGATEAFF
CDR3 DNA: TGTGCCAGCAGCGGCCCAGAACAAGGAGCCACTGAAGCTTTCTTT
D gene: .
J gene: TRBJ1-1
V gene: TRBV7-9
clone size: .

CDR3 protein: CASTSSGGDTQYF
CDR3 DNA: TGCGCCAGCACGTCTAGCGGGGGAGATACGCAGTATTTT
D gene: TRBD2
J gene: TRBJ2-3
V gene: TRBV10-2
clone size: few

CDR3 protein: CAHWGQPQHF
CDR3 DNA: TGTGCCCACTGGGGGCAGCCCCAGCATTTT
D gene: .
J gene: TRBJ1-5
V gene: TRBV24-1
clone size: .

CDR3 protein: CASSILAGDQPQHF
CDR3 DNA: TGTGCCAGCAGTATACTCGCGGGGGATCAGCCCCAGCATTTT
D gene: .
J gene: TRBJ1-5
V gene: TRBV6-5
clone size: .

CDR3 protein: CSAGQGALGYTF
CDR3 DNA: TGCAGCGCGGGACAGGGGGCGCTTGGCTACACCTTC
D gene: TRBD1
J gene: TRBJ1-2
V gene: TRBV29-1
clone size: few

CDR3 protein: CASSYALAGGITDTQYF
CDR3 DNA: TGTGCCAGCAGTTACGCCCTAGCGGGGGGTATCACAGATACGCAGTATTTT
D gene: TRBD2
J gene: TRBJ2-3
V gene: TRBV6-5
clone size: .

CDR3 protein: CASSHFITQETQYF
CDR3 DNA: TGTGCCAGCAGCCATTTTATAACCCAAGAGACCCAGTACTTC
D gene: .
J gene: TRBJ2-5
V gene: TRBV5-6
clone size: few

CDR3 protein: CASSYLKDRANGYTF
CDR3 DNA: TGTGCCAGCAGTTACTTGAAGGACAGGGCCAACGGCTACACCTTC
D gene: TRBD1
J gene: TRBJ1-2
V gene: TRBV6-2/TRBV6-3
clone size: many

CDR3 protein: CASSYSYSTYEQYF
CDR3 DNA: TGTGCCAGCAGTTACTCGTACTCAACCTACGAGCAGTACTTC
D gene: .
J gene: TRBJ2-7
V gene: TRBV6-5
clone size: many

CDR3 protein: CASSPDLQETQYF
CDR3 DNA: TGTGCCAGCTCACCGGACCTGCAAGAGACCCAGTACTTC
D gene: .
J gene: TRBJ2-5
V gene: TRBV18
clone size: .